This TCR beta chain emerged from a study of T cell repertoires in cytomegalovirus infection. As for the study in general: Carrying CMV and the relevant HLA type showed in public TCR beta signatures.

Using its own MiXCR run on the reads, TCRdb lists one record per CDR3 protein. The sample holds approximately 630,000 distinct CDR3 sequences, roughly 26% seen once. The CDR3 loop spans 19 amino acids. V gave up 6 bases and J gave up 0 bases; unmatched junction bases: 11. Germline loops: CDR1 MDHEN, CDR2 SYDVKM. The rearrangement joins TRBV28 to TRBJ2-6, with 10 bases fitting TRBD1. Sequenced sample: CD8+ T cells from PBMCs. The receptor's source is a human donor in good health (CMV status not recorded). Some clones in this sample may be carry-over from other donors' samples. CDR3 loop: CASSLNPGQGNSGANVLTF. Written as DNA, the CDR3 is TGTGCCAGCAGCCTAAATCCGGGACAGGGGAACTCTGGGGCCAACGTCCTGACTTTC.